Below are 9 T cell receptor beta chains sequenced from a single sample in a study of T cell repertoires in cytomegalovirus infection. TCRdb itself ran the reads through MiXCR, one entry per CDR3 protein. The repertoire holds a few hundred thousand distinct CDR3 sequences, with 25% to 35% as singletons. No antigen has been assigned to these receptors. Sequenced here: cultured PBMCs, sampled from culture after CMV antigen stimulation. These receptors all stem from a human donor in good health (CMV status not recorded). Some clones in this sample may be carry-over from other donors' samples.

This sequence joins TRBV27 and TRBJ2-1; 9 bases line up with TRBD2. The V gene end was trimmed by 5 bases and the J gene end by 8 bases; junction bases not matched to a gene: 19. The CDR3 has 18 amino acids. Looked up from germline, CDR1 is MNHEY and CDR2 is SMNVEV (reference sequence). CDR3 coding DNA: TGTGCCAGCAGTCCCCCCCCGGAGGCGGGAGGGCGATGGGATGAGCAGTTCTTC. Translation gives CASSPPPEAGGRWDEQFF.

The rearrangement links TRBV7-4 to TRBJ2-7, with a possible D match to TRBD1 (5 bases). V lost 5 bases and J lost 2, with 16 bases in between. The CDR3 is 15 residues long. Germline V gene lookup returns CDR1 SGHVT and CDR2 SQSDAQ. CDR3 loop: CASSDNQRQTYEQYF. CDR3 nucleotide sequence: TGTGCCAGCAGCGACAATCAGAGACAGACCTACGAGCAGTACTTC.

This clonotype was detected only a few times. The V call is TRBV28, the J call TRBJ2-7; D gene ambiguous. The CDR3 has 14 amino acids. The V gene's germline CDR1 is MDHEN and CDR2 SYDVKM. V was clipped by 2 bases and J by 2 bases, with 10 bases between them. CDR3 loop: CASSLVAGTYEQYF. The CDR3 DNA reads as TGTGCCAGCAGTTTAGTAGCTGGGACCTACGAGCAGTACTTC.

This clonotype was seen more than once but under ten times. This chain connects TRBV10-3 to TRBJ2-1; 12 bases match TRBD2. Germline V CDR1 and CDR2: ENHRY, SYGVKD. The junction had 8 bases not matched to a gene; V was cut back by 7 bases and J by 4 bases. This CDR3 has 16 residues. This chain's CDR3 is CAITKRTSGKYNEQFF. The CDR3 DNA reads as TGTGCCATCACCAAAAGGACTAGCGGGAAGTACAATGAGCAGTTCTTC.

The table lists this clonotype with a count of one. The CDR3 sequence: CASSGPYGLAGYNEQFF. The DNA for the CDR3 is TGTGCCAGCAGCGGCCCTTACGGACTAGCGGGGTACAATGAGCAGTTCTTC. This chain connects TRBV6-1 to TRBJ2-1; TRBD2 matches 12 bases. The CDR3 is made up of 17 amino acids. Germline V lookup: CDR1 MNHNS, CDR2 SASEGT. V shed 6 bases, J shed 4 bases, and the junction held 10 bases outside the gene matches.

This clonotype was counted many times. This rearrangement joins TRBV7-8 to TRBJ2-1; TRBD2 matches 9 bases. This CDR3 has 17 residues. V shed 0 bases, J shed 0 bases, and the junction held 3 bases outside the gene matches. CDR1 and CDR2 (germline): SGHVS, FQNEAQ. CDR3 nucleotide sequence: TGTGCCAGCAGCTTAGCGGCAGCGGGAGGCTCCTACAATGAGCAGTTCTTC. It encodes CASSLAAAGGSYNEQFF.

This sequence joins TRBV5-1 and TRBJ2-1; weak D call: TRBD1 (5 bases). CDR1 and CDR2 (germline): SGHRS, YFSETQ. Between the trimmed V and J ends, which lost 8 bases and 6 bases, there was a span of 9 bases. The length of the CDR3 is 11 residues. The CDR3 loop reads CASTQGNEQFF. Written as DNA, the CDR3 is TGCGCCAGTACGCAGGGCAATGAGCAGTTCTTC.

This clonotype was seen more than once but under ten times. As DNA, the CDR3 is TGTGCCAGCAGCCAAGATGAACTAGCGGGAGGGACAGATACGCAGTATTTT. Protein: CASSQDELAGGTDTQYF. The V and J genes are TRBV4-2 and TRBJ2-3; 13 nucleotides line up with TRBD2. The CDR3 totals 17 residues. Germline values: CDR1 LGHNA, CDR2 YNFKEQ. The V and J ends lost 0 bases and 3 bases, in that order; junction bases with no gene match: 3.

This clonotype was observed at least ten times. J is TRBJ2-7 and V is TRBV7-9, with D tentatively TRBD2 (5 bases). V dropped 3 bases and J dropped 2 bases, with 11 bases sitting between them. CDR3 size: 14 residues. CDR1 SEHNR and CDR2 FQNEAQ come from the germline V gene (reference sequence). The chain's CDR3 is CASSFSGGTYEQYF. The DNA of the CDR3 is TGTGCCAGCAGCTTTTCAGGAGGCACCTACGAGCAGTACTTC.